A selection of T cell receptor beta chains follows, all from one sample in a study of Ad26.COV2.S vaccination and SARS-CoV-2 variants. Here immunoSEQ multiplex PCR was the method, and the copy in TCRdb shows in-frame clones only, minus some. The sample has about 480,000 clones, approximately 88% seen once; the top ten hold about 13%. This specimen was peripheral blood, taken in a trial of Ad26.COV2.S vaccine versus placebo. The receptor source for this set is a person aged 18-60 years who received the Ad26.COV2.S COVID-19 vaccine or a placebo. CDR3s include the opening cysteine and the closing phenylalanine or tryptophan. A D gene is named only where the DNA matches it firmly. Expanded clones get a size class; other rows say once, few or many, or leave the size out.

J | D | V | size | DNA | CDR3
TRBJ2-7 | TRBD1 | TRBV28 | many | TGTGCCAGCAGGATGCTAACAGGGGCAGCACTAACCTACGAGCAGTACTTC | CASRMLTGAALTYEQYF
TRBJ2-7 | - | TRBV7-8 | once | TGTGCCAGCAGCCCCCGAGGAGCGCCCGACTACGAGCAGTACTTC | CASSPRGAPDYEQYF
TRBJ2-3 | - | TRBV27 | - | TGTGCCAGCAGTTTATCTGCCTTGATAGGGGATACGCAGTATTTT | CASSLSALIGDTQYF
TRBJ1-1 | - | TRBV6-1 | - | TGTGCCAGCAGTGAATGGGGAATGAACACTGAAGCTTTCTTT | CASSEWGMNTEAFF
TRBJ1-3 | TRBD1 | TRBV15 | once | TGTGCCACCAGCAGAGAAGGAGGGGGCCTCTCTGGAAACACCATATATTTT | CATSREGGGLSGNTIYF
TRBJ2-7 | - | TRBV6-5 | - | TGTGCCAGCAGTTACAGGGGATCCGTTTTTGAGCAGTACTTC | CASSYRGSVFEQYF
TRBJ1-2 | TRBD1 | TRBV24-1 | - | TGTGCCACCAAGGGGGCGGAGGGGCAAGGCGGCTACACCTTC | CATKGAEGQGGYTF
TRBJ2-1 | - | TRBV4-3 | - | TGCGCCAGCAGCCAAGACCCCCCAGCCAACACACCCAATGAGCAGTTCTTC | CASSQDPPANTPNEQFF
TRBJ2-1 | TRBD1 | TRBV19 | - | TGTGCCAGTAGTATAGACAGGGACAGGGGCGATGAGCAGTTCTTC | CASSIDRDRGDEQFF
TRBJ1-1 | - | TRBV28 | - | TGTGCCAGCAGTCCTGTCCTTGCAAACACTGAAGCTTTCTTT | CASSPVLANTEAFF
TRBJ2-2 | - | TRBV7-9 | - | TGTGCCAGCAGCAACACAAAGACCGGGGAGCTGTTTTTT | CASSNTKTGELFF
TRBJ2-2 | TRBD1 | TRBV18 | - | TGTGCCAGCTCACCCTCACAGGGGGGAATCACCGGGGAGCTGTTTTTT | CASSPSQGGITGELFF
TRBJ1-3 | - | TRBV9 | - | TGTGCCAGCAGCGTAGACGGAGGGTTCGCCTCTGGAAACACCATATATTTT | CASSVDGGFASGNTIYF
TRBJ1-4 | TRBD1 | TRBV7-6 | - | TGTGCCAGCAGCGCGGGGACAGCTACTAATGAAAAACTGTTTTTT | CASSAGTATNEKLFF
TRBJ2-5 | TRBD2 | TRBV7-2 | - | TGTGCCAGCAGCGTAGCGGGAGAAGAGACCCAGTACTTC | CASSVAGEETQYF
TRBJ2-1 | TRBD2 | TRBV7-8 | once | TGTGCCAGCAGCTTAGCTCCTAGCGGCTTTATTAACTACAATGAGCAGTTCTTC | CASSLAPSGFINYNEQFF
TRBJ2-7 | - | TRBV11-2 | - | TGTGCCAGCAGCTTATATGGGGGGCTTATATACGAGCAGTACTTC | CASSLYGGLIYEQYF
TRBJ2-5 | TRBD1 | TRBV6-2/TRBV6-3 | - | TGTGCCAGCAGTCGTCCTTCAGGGGGCCAAGAGACCCAGTACTTC | CASSRPSGGQETQYF
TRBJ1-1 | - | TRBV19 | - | TGTGCCAGTAGTATTCCGCCAGGAGCGGGTGAAGCTTTCTTT | CASSIPPGAGEAFF
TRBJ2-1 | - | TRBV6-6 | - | TGTGCCAGCGGCCCCAGGCTAGGGGGCTCCTACAATGAGCAGTTCTTC | CASGPRLGGSYNEQFF
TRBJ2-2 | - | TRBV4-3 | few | TGCGCCAGCAGCCAAGAAGTTGGCCTGCCTAACACCGGGGAGCTGTTTTTT | CASSQEVGLPNTGELFF
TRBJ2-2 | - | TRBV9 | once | TGTGCCAGCAGTAGACAAGGGGAGCTGTTTTTT | CASSRQGELFF
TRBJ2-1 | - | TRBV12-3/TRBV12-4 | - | TGTGCCAGCAGTTTGGCACAGACAAATGAGCAGTTCTTC | CASSLAQTNEQFF
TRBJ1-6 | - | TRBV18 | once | TGTGCCAGCTCACCAGCACGGCAAAATTCACCCCTCCACTTT | CASSPARQNSPLHF
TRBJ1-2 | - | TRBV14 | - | TGTGCCAGCAGCCGAAAGATCGACAGGTTTGACTATGGCTACACCTTC | CASSRKIDRFDYGYTF
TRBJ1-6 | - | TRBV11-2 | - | TGTGCCAGCAGCCTCATTGAGGGGCTCTATAATTCACCCCTCCACTTT | CASSLIEGLYNSPLHF
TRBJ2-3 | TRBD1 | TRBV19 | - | TGTGCCAGTAGTAGGGGCCCGACAGGGTCCACAGATACGCAGTATTTT | CASSRGPTGSTDTQYF
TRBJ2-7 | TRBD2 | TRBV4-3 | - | TGCGCCAGCAGCCAGGGACTAGGCAATATCGACGAGCAGTACTTC | CASSQGLGNIDEQYF
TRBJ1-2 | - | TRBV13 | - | TGTGCCAGCAGCCCCCGGACCTATGGCTACACCTTC | CASSPRTYGYTF
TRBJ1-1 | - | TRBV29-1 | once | TGCAGCGTCGTCGGGACACTTGAAGCTTTCTTT | CSVVGTLEAFF
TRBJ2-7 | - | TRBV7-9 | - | TGTGCCAGCGGCGGATGGGGGCCGGGTATTTACGAGCAGTACTTC | CASGGWGPGIYEQYF
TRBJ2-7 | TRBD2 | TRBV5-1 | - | TGCGCCAGCAGCCCTTGGGGGGAGCGGGAGATCTCCTACGAGCAGTACTTC | CASSPWGEREISYEQYF
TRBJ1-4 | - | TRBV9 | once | TGTGCCAGCAGCGTCAGTCAGGATAATGAAAAACTGTTTTTT | CASSVSQDNEKLFF
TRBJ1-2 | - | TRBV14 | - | TGTGCCAGCAGCCAAGTCGGCTATGGCTACACCTTC | CASSQVGYGYTF
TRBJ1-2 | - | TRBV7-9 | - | TGTGCCAGCAACTCTGGGGCCTATGGCTACACCTTC | CASNSGAYGYTF
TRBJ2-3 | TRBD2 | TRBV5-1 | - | TGCGCCAGCAGCTTGGTTAGCGGGAGCATCGATACGCAGTATTTT | CASSLVSGSIDTQYF
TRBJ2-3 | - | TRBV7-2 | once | TGTGCCAGCAGCTTAGACGGAGCGGTGAGAGATACGCAGTATTTT | CASSLDGAVRDTQYF
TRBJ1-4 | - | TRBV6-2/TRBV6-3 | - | TGTGCCAGCAGTACCGGGTCTCGGAAACTGTTTTTT | CASSTGSRKLFF
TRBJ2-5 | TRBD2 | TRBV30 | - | TGTGCCTGGAGTGTAAGAGCGGGAGGTGAGACCCAGTACTTC | CAWSVRAGGETQYF
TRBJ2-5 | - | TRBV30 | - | TGTGCCTGGAGCTCCGGGGGGACACAGTACTTC | CAWSSGGTQYF
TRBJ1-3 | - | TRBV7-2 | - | TGTGCCAGCAGCCCTGGGTGGAGCTCTGGAAACACCATATATTTT | CASSPGWSSGNTIYF
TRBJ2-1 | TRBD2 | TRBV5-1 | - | TGCGCCAGCAATTCAGTAGCGGGAGGACGACTACCGAACAATGAGCAGTTCTTC | CASNSVAGGRLPNNEQFF
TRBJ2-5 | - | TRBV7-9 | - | TGTGCCAGCAGCTTCCCGGGACGCCTGGGCCAAGAGACCCAGTACTTC | CASSFPGRLGQETQYF
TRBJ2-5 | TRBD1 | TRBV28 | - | TGTGCCAGCGGGGACAGGGGACTACAAGAGACCCAGTACTTC | CASGDRGLQETQYF
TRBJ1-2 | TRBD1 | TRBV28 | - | TGTGCCAGCAGGGGGGGGACAGCCAACTCACCCCCCTATGGCTACACCTTC | CASRGGTANSPPYGYTF
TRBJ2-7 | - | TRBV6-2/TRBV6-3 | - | TGTGCCAGCAGTTACTCGAGAGATCTCCCCTACGAGCAGTACTTC | CASSYSRDLPYEQYF
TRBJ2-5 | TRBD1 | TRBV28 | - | TGTGCCAGCAGTTTATCCCGGACAGGGCACGAGACCCAGTACTTC | CASSLSRTGHETQYF
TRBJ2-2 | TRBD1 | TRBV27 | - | TGTGCCAGCAGCCGGGACAGGGTTAACACCGGGGAGCTGTTTTTT | CASSRDRVNTGELFF
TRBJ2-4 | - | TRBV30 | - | TGTGCCTGGAGTGTACTCGACAGCATTCAGTACTTC | CAWSVLDSIQYF
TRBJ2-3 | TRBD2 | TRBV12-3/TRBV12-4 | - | TGTGCCACTGGAGCGGGACGGACAGATACGCAGTATTTT | CATGAGRTDTQYF
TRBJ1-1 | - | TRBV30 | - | TGTGCCTCCCGAATGACAGCAAACACTGAAGCTTTCTTT | CASRMTANTEAFF
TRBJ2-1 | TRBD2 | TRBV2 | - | TGTGCCAGCACCCCGGGACTAGCGGGAGGAGAGCAGTTCTTC | CASTPGLAGGEQFF
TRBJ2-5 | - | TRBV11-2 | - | TGTGCCAGCAGCTTAGCCCCCGGGACCATAGGAACCCAGTACTTC | CASSLAPGTIGTQYF
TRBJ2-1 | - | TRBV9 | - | TGTGCCAGCAGCGTAGGGATAGCCGACGACAATGAGCAGTTCTTC | CASSVGIADDNEQFF